This TCR beta chain comes out of a study of Tregs in tolerant kidney transplant recipients. TCRdb's copy holds only in-frame clones and misses some; the assay was immunoSEQ multiplex PCR. The top ten clones hold 5.2% of a sample with around 61,000 clones, 65% to 85% of them seen once. The sequencing input was CD4+ T cells from blood. This sequence was found in a human donor in good health.

In nucleotides, the CDR3 is TGTGCCAGCAATGGACAGCTCTATGGCTACACCTTC. Its translation is CASNGQLYGYTF. V gene TRBV6-5 combines with J gene TRBJ1-2; D is perhaps TRBD1 (6 bases). This CDR3 contains 12 residues. Germline-derived CDR1 and CDR2 are MNHEY and SVGAGI. Trimming left V 7 bases short and J 4 bases short, with 10 bases between.